This T cell receptor beta chain was obtained from a study of blood T cell repertoires in COVID-19. On the study more broadly: The samples span acute and convalescent COVID-19 from the United States, Italy and Spain. PBMCs, B-cell-depleted T cells, or T cells were the source of the cDNA or gDNA that made up the material.

In germline, CDR1 is SNHLY, CDR2 FYNNEI. CDR3 length: 15 residues. Authors' data handling: It was from reference gene primer amplification that nucleated cell counts were estimated. The protocol was immunoSEQ multiplex PCR, while the TCRdb copy is restricted to in-frame clones and leaves out a portion. V, J and clone size were drawn from that table, and D and trimming were deduced from the DNA. Of roughly 100,000 clones listed, 76% are singletons. Recruited during active infection, patients (from Seattle) were subsequently followed longitudinally. This clone was recorded once. Relative to the germline gene, one junction end is altered; a read error may explain this.

Sequencing used peripheral blood. This receptor was taken from an elderly man with COVID-19, enrolled during active disease. The genes are TRBV2 and TRBJ1-4; no clear D. The DNA for the CDR3 is TGTGCCAGCAGTGGAACCGGGAAGACCTATGAGAAACTGTTTTTT. It yields the protein CASSGTGKTYEKLFF.